This T cell receptor (beta chain) was captured by sequencing in a study of OX40 agonist ivuxolimab in advanced cancers. Looking at the study overall: Averaging roughly 60 years in age, with a range of roughly 20 to 90, the cohort was about 86% male. Eligibility admitted prior anti-PD-1, anti-PD-L1 or anti-CTLA-4 therapy; approximately 40% had some.

Using immunoSEQ multiplex PCR, the repertoire was profiled, and TCRdb retains in-frame clones only, with some absent. This sample has fewer than 14,000 clones; around 78% occur once, and the top ten carry 15% to 20%. The V gene lost 4 bases and the J gene lost 0 bases, with 7 bases spanning the gap. CDR3 length: 15 amino acids. Germline CDR1 MNHEY, CDR2 SVGAGI. The rearrangement links TRBV6-5 to TRBJ1-6; D unresolved. The TCR originated in an adult with an advanced solid tumor such as melanoma, head and neck, liver or kidney cancer. Sequenced here: CD4+ or CD8+ T cells sorted from blood, sampled in a trial of the OX40 agonist ivuxolimab. CDR3 sequence reads: CASSWGSSYNSPLHF. The CDR3 region has the DNA TGTGCCAGCAGTTGGGGAAGCTCCTATAATTCACCCCTCCACTTT.